The sequence of this T cell receptor (beta chain) was determined in a study of blood T cell repertoires in COVID-19. There are 15 residues in the CDR3. V dropped 0 bases and J dropped 0 bases, with 7 bases sitting between them. Germline CDR1 and CDR2: SGHRS and YFSETQ. Sequencing was performed with immunoSEQ multiplex PCR; in TCRdb, only in-frame clones are kept and a portion is missing. The profile shows hundreds of thousands of clones, around 89% of them singletons. The sequence came from a man aged 18 to 29 who had recovered from COVID-19. The genes are TRBV5-1 and TRBJ1-5; the D is unclear. Material: PBMCs or T cells enriched from blood (not recorded which). The CDR3 loop is CASSLAGNSNQPQHF. CDR3 nucleotide sequence: TGCGCCAGCAGCTTGGCCGGGAATAGCAATCAGCCCCAGCATTTT. Full variable domain (remainder filled in from reference TRBV5-1 and TRBJ1-5): KAGVTQTPRYLIKTRGQQVTLSCSPISGHRSVSWYQQTPGQGLQFLFEYFSETQRNKGNFPGRFSGRQFSNSRSEMNVSTLELGDSALYLCASSLAGNSNQPQHFGDGTRLSIL.